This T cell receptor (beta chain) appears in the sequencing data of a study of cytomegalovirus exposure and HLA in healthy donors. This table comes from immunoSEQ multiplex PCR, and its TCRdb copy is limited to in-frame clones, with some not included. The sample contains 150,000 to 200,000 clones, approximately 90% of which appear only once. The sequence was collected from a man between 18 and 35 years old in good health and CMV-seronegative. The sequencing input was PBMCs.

The CDR3 sequence: CASTIQEQRQPQHF. The CDR3 nucleotides read TGTGCCAGCACTATACAGGAACAGCGACAGCCCCAGCATTTT. The chain has TRBV6-1 and TRBJ1-5, with D possibly TRBD1 on 5 matching bases. The length of the CDR3 is 14 residues. The V end was cut by 7 bases, the J end by 7 bases, with 17 bases between. Germline V gives CDR1 MNHNS, CDR2 SASEGT.